This section outlines one TCR beta chain sequence together with its context. Its antigen is still unknown. The data belong to a study of T cell repertoires in cytomegalovirus infection. TCRdb ran MiXCR on the reads and lists one entry per CDR3 protein. The sample carries over 100,000 distinct CDR3 sequences, roughly 9.1% recorded once. Germline CDR1 and CDR2: SGHNT and YYREEE (reference sequence). This CDR3 comprises 15 residues. Trimming pared 4 bases from V and 1 base from J, leaving 15 bases between. The rearrangement joins TRBV5-4 to TRBJ2-7; a weak D match, TRBD1 (6 bases). The origin of this receptor is a human donor in good health (CMV status not recorded). Some clones in this sample may be carry-over from other donors' samples. The sequenced sample was PBMCs, sequenced either directly or after in vitro stimulation (not recorded which). CDR3 loop: CASSRSGGASYEQYF. As DNA, the CDR3 is TGTGCCAGCAGCCGCAGTGGGGGCGCGTCCTACGAGCAGTACTTC.